This TCR beta chain was sequenced during a study of circulating and synovial CD4+ cells in juvenile arthritis. Study-level points and caveats: The pathogenic-like versus bulk T cell difference escaped Vbeta family analysis.

Turning to this clone: The antigen is unknown.

Only in-frame clones appear in the TCRdb table, and some are missing; sequencing was by immunoSEQ multiplex PCR. Of around 13,000 clones in the sample, approximately 88% were seen once. The CDR3 is made up of 14 amino acids. CDR1 LGHNT and CDR2 FRNRAP come from the germline V gene. Trimming shortened V by 2 bases and J by 4 bases, and 9 bases separated the two germline ends. The sample was CD4+ T cells from synovial fluid. The chain is built from TRBV12-5 and TRBJ1-5; the D is unclear. The clonotype originates from a human patient with juvenile idiopathic arthritis. Some clones in this sample may be carry-over from other donors' samples. For the CDR3, the DNA is TGTGCTAGTGGTTTGCTTGCGCCAAATCAGCCCCAGCATTTT. Its protein product is CASGLLAPNQPQHF. Full variable domain (remainder filled in from reference TRBV12-5 and TRBJ1-5): DARVTQTPRHKVTEMGQEVTMRCQPILGHNTVFWYRQTMMQGLELLAYFRNRAPLDDSGMPKDRFSAEMPDATLATLKIQPSEPRDSAVYFCASGLLAPNQPQHFGDGTRLSIL.